Presented here are 10 T cell receptor beta chains from one specimen sequenced in a study of OX40 agonist ivuxolimab in advanced cancers. Some clones are missing from TCRdb's copy, which holds only in-frame ones; the method was immunoSEQ multiplex PCR. The sample lists 53,000 or so clones, roughly 80% occurring once. The sample was CD4+ or CD8+ T cells sorted from blood, taken in a trial of the OX40 agonist ivuxolimab. Receptor source: an adult with an advanced solid tumor such as melanoma, head and neck, liver or kidney cancer.

The chain uses TRBV6-1 and TRBJ1-4; D is ambiguous. Trimming removed 1 base from V and 3 bases from J, with 9 bases in between. CDR1 and CDR2 (germline): MNHNS, SASEGT. The CDR3 contains 15 residues. Here the CDR3 reads CASSEGPGPNEKLFF. CDR3 DNA sequence: TGTGCCAGCAGTGAAGGGCCCGGGCCTAATGAAAAACTGTTTTTT.

A single count supports this clone. The chain links TRBV5-8 to TRBJ2-1; D perhaps matches TRBD2 (7 bases). The ends were cut back, 7 bases at V and 8 bases at J, with 19 bases in the middle. The CDR3 has 14 amino acids. Germline V lookup: CDR1 SGHTS, CDR2 YDEGEE. DNA for the CDR3: TGTGCCAGCCCTCGAGAAGGGGGGGTATATGAGCAGTTCTTC. It yields the protein CASPREGGVYEQFF.

V usage is TRBV6-7 and J usage is TRBJ2-1, with 14 bases fitting TRBD2. TRBV6-7 counts as an open reading frame of uncertain function. The CDR3 spans 22 residues. With 2 bases clipped from V and 4 bases from J, the junction kept 19 bases outside the gene matches. CDR3 coding DNA: TGTGCCAGCAGTTACCCCGAGTTACCGGGACTAGCGGGAGCCCAGGGGTACAATGAGCAGTTCTTC. Translated: CASSYPELPGLAGAQGYNEQFF.

The chain recombines TRBV4-1 with TRBJ2-7; maybe TRBD1 (5 bases). The CDR3 has 15 residues. Germline values: CDR1 MGHRA, CDR2 YSYEKL. The V end lost 0 bases, the J end lost 2 bases, and 11 bases lay between the germline ends. CDR3 sequence reads: CASSQESQGTYEQYF. The DNA of the CDR3 is TGCGCCAGCAGCCAAGAAAGTCAGGGAACCTACGAGCAGTACTTC.

The chain joins TRBV10-2 to TRBJ2-7; 9 nucleotides align to TRBD2. This CDR3 contains 15 residues. The germline V gene encodes CDR1 WSHSY and CDR2 SAAADI. The V gene end was trimmed by 0 bases and the J gene end by 5 bases; junction bases not matched to a gene: 5. The CDR3 is CASSESGGRAHEQYF. CDR3 nucleotide sequence: TGCGCCAGCAGTGAGTCGGGCGGGAGGGCCCACGAGCAGTACTTC.

The chain uses TRBV5-4 and TRBJ2-3, with TRBD2 matching over 9 bases. CDR1 is SGHNT and CDR2 is YYREEE in the germline V gene (reference sequence). This CDR3 is 16 amino acids long. Trimming removed 5 bases from V and 4 bases from J; junction bases left unmatched: 11. DNA of the CDR3: TGTGCCAGCAGTCCCGGGGGCGGGAGGGGACCAGATACGCAGTATTTT. Amino acids: CASSPGGGRGPDTQYF. Filled out from reference TRBV5-4 and TRBJ2-3, the complete variable domain reads ETGVTQSPTHLIKTRGQQVTLRCSSQSGHNTVSWYQQALGQGPQFIFQYYREEENGRGNFPPRFSGLQFPNYSSELNVNALELDDSALYLCASSPGGGRGPDTQYFGPGTRLTVL.

V usage is TRBV30 and J usage is TRBJ2-1, with 7 bases lining up with TRBD1. The CDR3 consists of 12 residues. CDR1 GTSNPN and CDR2 SVGIG come from the germline V gene (reference sequence). V was pared by 5 bases and J by 7 bases, with 5 bases of the junction left unmatched. The chain's CDR3 is CAWVKQGNEQFF. Here the CDR3 DNA reads TGTGCCTGGGTCAAACAGGGGAATGAGCAGTTCTTC.

This chain joins TRBV5-4 and TRBJ2-7; 8 bases agree with TRBD1. Germline V gives CDR1 SGHNT, CDR2 YYREEE (reference sequence). The V gene end was trimmed by 2 bases and the J gene end by 2 bases; junction bases not matched to a gene: 3. This CDR3 is built from 14 residues. CDR3: CASSFPGQAYEQYF. In DNA, the CDR3 is TGTGCCAGCAGCTTCCCGGGACAGGCCTACGAGCAGTACTTC.

V is TRBV5-6 and J is TRBJ2-4; no reliable D call. Trimming stripped 0 bases from V and 4 bases from J, with 14 bases between. Germline loops: CDR1 SGHDT, CDR2 YYEEEE. This CDR3 comprises 16 residues. CDR3 protein: CASSLERRPMKNIQYF. In DNA, the CDR3 is TGTGCCAGCAGCTTGGAACGGCGGCCTATGAAAAACATTCAGTACTTC.

In its sample, this clone was seen a few times. The rearrangement joins TRBV4-1 to TRBJ2-1; D is ambiguous. V lost 1 base and J lost 0, with 10 bases in between. CDR1 is MGHRA, CDR2 YSYEKL, per germline. This CDR3 spans 16 amino acids. The DNA for the CDR3 is TGCGCCAGCAGCCAAGTCGACATCATCTCCTACAATGAGCAGTTCTTC. This translates into CASSQVDIISYNEQFF.